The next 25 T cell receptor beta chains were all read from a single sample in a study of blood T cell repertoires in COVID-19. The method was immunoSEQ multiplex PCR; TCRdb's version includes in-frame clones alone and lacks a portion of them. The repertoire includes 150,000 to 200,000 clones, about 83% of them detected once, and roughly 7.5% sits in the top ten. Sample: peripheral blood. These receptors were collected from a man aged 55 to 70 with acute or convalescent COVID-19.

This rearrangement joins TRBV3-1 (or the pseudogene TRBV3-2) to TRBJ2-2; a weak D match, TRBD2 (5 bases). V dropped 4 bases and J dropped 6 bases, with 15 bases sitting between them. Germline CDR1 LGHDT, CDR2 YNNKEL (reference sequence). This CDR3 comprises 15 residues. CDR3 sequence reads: CASSPEKARAGELFF. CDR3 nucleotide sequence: TGTGCCAGCAGCCCTGAAAAAGCGAGGGCCGGGGAGCTGTTTTTT.

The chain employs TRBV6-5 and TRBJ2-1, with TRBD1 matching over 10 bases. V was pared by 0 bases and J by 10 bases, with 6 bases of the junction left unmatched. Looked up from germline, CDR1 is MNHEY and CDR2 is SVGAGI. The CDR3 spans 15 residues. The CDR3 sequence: CASSYSDRGVWEQFF. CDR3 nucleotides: TGTGCCAGCAGTTACTCGGACAGGGGGGTCTGGGAGCAGTTCTTC.

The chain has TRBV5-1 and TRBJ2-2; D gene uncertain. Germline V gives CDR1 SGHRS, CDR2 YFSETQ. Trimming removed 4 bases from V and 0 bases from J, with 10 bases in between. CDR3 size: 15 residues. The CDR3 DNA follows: TGCGCCAGCAGCCCAGGATACGCGAACACCGGGGAGCTGTTTTTT. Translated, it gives CASSPGYANTGELFF.

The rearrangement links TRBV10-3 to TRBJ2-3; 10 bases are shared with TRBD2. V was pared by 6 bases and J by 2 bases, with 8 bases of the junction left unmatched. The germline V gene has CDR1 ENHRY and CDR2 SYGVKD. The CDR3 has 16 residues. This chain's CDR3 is CAIRVTSGEFTDTQYF. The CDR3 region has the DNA TGTGCCATCAGAGTTACTAGCGGGGAGTTCACAGATACGCAGTATTTT.

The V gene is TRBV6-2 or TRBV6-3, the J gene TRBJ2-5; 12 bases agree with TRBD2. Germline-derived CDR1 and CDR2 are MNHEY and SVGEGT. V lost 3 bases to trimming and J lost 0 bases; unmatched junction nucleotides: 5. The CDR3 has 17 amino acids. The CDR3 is CASSYRLAGAHQETQYF. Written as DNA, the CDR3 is TGTGCCAGCAGTTATAGACTAGCGGGGGCCCACCAAGAGACCCAGTACTTC.

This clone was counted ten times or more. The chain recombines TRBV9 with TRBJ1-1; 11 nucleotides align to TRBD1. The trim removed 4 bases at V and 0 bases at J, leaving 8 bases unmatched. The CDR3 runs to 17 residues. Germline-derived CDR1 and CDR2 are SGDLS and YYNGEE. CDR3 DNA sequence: TGTGCCAGCAGCCCGGGACAGGGGGACGTCATGAACACTGAAGCTTTCTTT. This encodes CASSPGQGDVMNTEAFF.

The CDR3 reads CASTIGAGGPNEQFF. CDR3 nucleotides: TGTGCCAGCACCATAGGAGCGGGGGGGCCTAATGAGCAGTTCTTC. The chain has TRBV7-8 and TRBJ2-1; 10 nucleotides line up with TRBD2. CDR3 length: 15 residues. The junction had 10 bases not matched to a gene; V was cut back by 7 bases and J by 7 bases. Germline loops: CDR1 SGHVS, CDR2 FQNEAQ.

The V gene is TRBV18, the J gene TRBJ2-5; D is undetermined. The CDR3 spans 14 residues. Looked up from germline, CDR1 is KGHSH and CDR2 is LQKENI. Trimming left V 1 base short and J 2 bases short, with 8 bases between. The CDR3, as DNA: TGTGCCAGCTCACCACAGACATCTCAAGAGACCCAGTACTTC. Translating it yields CASSPQTSQETQYF. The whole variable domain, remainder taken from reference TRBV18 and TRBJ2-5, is NAGVMQNPRHLVRRRGQEARLRCSPMKGHSHVYWYRQLPEEGLKFMVYLQKENIIDESGMPKERFSAEFPKEGPSILRIQQVVRGDSAAYFCASSPQTSQETQYFGPGTRLLVL.

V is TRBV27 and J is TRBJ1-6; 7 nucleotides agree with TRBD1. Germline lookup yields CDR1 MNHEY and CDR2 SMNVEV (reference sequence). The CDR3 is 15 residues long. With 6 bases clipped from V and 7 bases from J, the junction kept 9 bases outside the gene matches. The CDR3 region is CASREQGQGNSPLHF. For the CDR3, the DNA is TGTGCCAGCAGAGAACAGGGGCAGGGAAATTCACCCCTCCACTTT.

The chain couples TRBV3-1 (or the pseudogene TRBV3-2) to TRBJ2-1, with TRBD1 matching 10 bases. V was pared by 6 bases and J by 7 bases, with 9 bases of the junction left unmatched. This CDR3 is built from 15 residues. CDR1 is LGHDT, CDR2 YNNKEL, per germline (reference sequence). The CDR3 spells CASRSPGQGPNEQFF. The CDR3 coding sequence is TGTGCCAGCAGATCCCCGGGACAGGGGCCAAATGAGCAGTTCTTC.

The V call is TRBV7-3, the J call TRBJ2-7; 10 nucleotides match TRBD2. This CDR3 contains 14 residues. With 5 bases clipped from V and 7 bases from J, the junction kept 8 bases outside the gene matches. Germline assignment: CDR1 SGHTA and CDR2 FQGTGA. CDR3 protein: CASSVSGGPGEQYF. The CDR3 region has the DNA TGTGCCAGCAGCGTTAGCGGGGGGCCCGGAGAGCAGTACTTC. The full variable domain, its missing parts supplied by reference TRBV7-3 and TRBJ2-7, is GAGVSQTPSNKVTEKGKYVELRCDPISGHTALYWYRQSLGQGPEFLIYFQGTGAADDSGLPNDRFFAVRPEGSVSTLKIQRTERGDSAVYLCASSVSGGPGEQYFGPGTRLTVT.

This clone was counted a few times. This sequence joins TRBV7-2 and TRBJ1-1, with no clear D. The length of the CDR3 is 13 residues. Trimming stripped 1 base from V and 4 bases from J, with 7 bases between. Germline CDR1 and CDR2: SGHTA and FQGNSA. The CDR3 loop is CASSLVDGTEAFF. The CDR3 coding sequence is TGTGCCAGCAGCTTAGTAGATGGCACTGAAGCTTTCTTT.

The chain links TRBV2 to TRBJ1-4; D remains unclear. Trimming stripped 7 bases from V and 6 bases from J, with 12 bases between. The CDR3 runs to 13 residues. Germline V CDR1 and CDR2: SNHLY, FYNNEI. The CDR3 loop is CASKRASDEKLFF. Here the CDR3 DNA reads TGTGCCAGCAAGCGGGCGTCCGATGAAAAACTGTTTTTT.

This CDR3 is CASEMARGRSQPQHF. The CDR3 nucleotides read TGTGCCAGCGAGATGGCTAGGGGGCGATCCCAGCCCCAGCATTTT. The chain has TRBV6-5 and TRBJ1-5; 7 nucleotides align to TRBD1. V lost 8 bases to trimming and J lost 7 bases; unmatched junction nucleotides: 14. Germline V gene lookup returns CDR1 MNHEY and CDR2 SVGAGI. CDR3 length: 15 residues.

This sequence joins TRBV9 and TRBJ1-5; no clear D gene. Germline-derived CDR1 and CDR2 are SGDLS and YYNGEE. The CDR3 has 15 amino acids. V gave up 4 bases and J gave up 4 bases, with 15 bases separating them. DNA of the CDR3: TGTGCCAGCAGCCTAGAAGGAGGAAGGAATCAGCCCCAGCATTTT. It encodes CASSLEGGRNQPQHF.

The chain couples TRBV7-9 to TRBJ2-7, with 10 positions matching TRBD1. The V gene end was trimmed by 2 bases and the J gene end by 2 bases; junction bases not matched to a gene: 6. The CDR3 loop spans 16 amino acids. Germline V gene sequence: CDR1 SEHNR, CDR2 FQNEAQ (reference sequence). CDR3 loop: CASSLQPGQGTYEQYF. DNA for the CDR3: TGTGCCAGCAGCTTACAGCCGGGACAGGGGACCTACGAGCAGTACTTC.

CDR3 bases: TGTGCCAGCAGTTTAGCCGGGACAATCAATGAGCAGTTCTTC. This codes for CASSLAGTINEQFF. The gene calls are TRBV27 and TRBJ2-1; tentatively, D is TRBD1 (6 bases). CDR1 and CDR2 (germline): MNHEY, SMNVEV (reference sequence). This CDR3 is 14 amino acids long. Trimming took 2 bases from V and 6 from J, leaving 11 bases between them.

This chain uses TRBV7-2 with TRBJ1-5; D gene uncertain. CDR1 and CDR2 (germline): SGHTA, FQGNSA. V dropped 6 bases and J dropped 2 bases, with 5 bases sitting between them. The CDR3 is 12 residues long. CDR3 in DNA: TGTGCCAGCAGTAATCGCAATCAGCCCCAGCATTTT. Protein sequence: CASSNRNQPQHF.

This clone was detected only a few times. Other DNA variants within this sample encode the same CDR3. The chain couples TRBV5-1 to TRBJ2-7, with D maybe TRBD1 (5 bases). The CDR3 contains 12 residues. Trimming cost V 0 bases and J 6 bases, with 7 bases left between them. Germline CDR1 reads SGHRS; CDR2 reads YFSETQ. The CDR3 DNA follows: TGCGCCAGCAGCTTGGGGGGCTCCGAGCAGTACTTC. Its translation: CASSLGGSEQYF.

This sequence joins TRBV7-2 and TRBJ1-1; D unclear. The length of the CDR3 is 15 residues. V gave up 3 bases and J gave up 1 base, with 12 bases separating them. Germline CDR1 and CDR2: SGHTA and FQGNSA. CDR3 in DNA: TGTGCCAGCAGCTTTCAGTGGCACGCGAACACTGAAGCTTTCTTT. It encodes CASSFQWHANTEAFF.

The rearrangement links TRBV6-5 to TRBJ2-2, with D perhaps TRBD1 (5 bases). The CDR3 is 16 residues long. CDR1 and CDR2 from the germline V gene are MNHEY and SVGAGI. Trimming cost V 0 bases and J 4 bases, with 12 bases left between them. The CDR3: CASSYSGAGSTGELFF. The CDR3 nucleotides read TGTGCCAGCAGTTACTCTGGGGCAGGAAGCACCGGGGAGCTGTTTTTT.

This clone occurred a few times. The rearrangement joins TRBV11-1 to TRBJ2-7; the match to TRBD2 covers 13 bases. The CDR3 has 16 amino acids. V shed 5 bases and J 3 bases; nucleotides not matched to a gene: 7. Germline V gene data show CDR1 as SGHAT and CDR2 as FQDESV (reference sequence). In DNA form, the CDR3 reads TGTGCCAGCAGCCCGGGACTAGCGGGGACCTTCTACGAGCAGTACTTC. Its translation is CASSPGLAGTFYEQYF.

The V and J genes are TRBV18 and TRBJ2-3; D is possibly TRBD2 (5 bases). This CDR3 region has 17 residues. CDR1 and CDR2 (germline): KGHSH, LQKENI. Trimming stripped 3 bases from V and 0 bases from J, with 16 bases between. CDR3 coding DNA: TGTGCCAGCTCACCCTCACTGACGGGGATTAGCACAGATACGCAGTATTTT. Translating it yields CASSPSLTGISTDTQYF.

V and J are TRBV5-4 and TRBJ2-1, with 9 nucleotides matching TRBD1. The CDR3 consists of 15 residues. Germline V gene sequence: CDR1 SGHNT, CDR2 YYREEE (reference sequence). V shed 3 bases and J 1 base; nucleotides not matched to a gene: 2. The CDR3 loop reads CASSYGQGSYNEQFF. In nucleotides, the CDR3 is TGTGCCAGCAGCTATGGACAGGGGTCCTACAATGAGCAGTTCTTC.

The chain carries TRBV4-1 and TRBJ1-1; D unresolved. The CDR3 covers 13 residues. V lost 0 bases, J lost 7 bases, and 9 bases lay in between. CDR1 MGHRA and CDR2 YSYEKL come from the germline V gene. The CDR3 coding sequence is TGCGCCAGCAGCCAAGACGGGGTTCGTGAAGCTTTCTTT. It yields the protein CASSQDGVREAFF.